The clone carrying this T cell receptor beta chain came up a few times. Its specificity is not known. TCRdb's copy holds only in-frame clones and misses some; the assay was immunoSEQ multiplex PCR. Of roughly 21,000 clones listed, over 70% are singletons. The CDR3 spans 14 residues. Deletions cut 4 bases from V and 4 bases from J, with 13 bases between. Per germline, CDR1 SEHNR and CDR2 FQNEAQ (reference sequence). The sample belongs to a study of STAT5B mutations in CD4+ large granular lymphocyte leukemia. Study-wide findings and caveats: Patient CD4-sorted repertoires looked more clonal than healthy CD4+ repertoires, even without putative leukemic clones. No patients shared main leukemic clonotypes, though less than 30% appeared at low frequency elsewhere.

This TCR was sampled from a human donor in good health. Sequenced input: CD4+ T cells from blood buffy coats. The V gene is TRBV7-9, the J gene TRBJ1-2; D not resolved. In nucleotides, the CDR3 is TGTGCCAGCAGCTCCGGTGACGGATCCTATGGCTACACCTTC. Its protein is CASSSGDGSYGYTF.